Reported below is one TCR beta chain. Its antigen is unknown. Indicated treatment: roughly 19 received Ad26.COV2.S at low or high dose, single or two shots; about 5 received placebo; per-sample allocation not given. Day 63 following the first vaccine or placebo injection was when the samples were taken. The data belong to a study of Ad26.COV2.S vaccination and SARS-CoV-2 variants. Looking at the study overall: Donor had been placed in the Ad26.COV2.S arm of the COV1001 trial.

Profiled with immunoSEQ multiplex PCR; TCRdb holds only in-frame clones, not every one. The sample records under 400,000 clones, around 90% being singletons. Study-wide results and limits: Vaccine recipients posted higher spike-specific TCR breadth than their placebo counterparts. Substantial breadth in spike-specific CD8+ and CD4+ T cell responses was reportedly seen after vaccination.

The receptor comes from a person between 18 and 59 years old who received the Ad26.COV2.S COVID-19 vaccine or a placebo. Sequenced here: peripheral blood, sampled in a trial of Ad26.COV2.S vaccine versus placebo.

For the CDR3, the DNA is TGTGCCAGCAGCTCCCGTTCTTCGCGGGGGGCGGGAGAGACCCAGTACTTC. Translated: CASSSRSSRGAGETQYF. The chain carries TRBV7-9 and TRBJ2-5; 8 nucleotides align to TRBD2. The ends lost 4 bases at V and 4 bases at J; junction bases unmatched: 14. The CDR3 is 17 residues long. Germline CDR1 reads SEHNR; CDR2 reads FQNEAQ (reference sequence).